This TCR beta chain appears in the sequencing data of a study of blood T cell repertoires in COVID-19 (dated by TCRdb to between 2020 and 2021). In terms of the full investigation: Samples from collaborators originated in the United States, Italy and Spain and spanned both the acute and convalescent phases of COVID-19. The sample metadata nearly always contained a de-identified subject ID, COVID-19 status, age in years and sex. Subjects who had been exposed to COVID-19, were actively infected with it, or had recovered from it provided the deeply sampled blood TCRbeta repertoires that made up the dataset. The samples were drawn from the first 160 participants of the ongoing ImmuneRACE study and from 950 to 1,500 subjects provided by 6 global collaborators. The material from the prospective study consisted of cDNA or gDNA derived from T cells, B-cell-depleted T cells, or PBMCs. Where HLA class I and class II types were available, the types were taken from metadata supplied by the sample provider, not from assay-based typing. The repertoires were released in a freely available public database intended as a resource for research on the immune response to SARS-CoV-2.

Broad study findings and their caveats: The quantity of clinical and demographic metadata differed by source and by participant and was supplied without curation.

Including cysteine and phenylalanine, the CDR3 has 17 amino acids. Kept here is only the CDR3 DNA, which spans 51 bases and is read in frame from base 1. From the germline V gene (reference sequence), CDR1 is GTSNPN and CDR2 is SVGIG. V sheds 0 bases and J sheds 9 bases, leaving 21 bases between their ends. The collaborating institutions used their own protocols to collect whole blood in K2EDTA tubes. For TCRbeta analysis, collaborator samples were shipped as frozen whole blood, as isolated PBMCs, or as DNA extracted from either sample type. As regards this clone: What this receptor recognizes is not known. No per-base quality is available; no much larger clone lies one base away.

TCRbeta CDR3 regions were amplified from genomic DNA by means of the immunoSEQ Assay, a bias-controlled multiplex PCR. Per the authors' processing: The number of nucleated cells in each sample was estimated from the amplification of reference gene primers within the assay. To quantify the absolute abundance of each unique TCRbeta CDR3 rearrangement, sequence reads were collapsed and filtered. For each sample, productive Simpson clonality was calculated as the square root of Simpson's diversity index across productive rearrangements. TCRdb limited this immuneACCESS table to in-frame rearrangements with V and J called. A share of clones is missing; checked studies link under half to unresolved V genes, and the rest is unexplained. That table gives V, J and clone size, and the DNA gave D and trimming. In all, the sample holds roughly 73,000 clones, and around nine tenths of those were seen once. 29% of the sample is taken by the ten largest.

The rearranged chain carries TRBV30 and TRBJ1-6, with TRBD1 tentatively as D gene (5 bases match). This clonotype was obtained from a woman aged 80 or older with active or convalescent COVID-19. The sample consisted of peripheral blood. The CDR3 protein is CAWSVWLGVRLSSPLHF. In nucleotide form, the sequence is TGTGCCTGGAGTGTATGGTTAGGGGTAAGGTTGAGTTCACCCCTCCACTTT.